What follows is one TCR beta chain and its context. Its target is not known. These data are taken from a study of T cell responses to AZD1222 COVID-19 vaccine. Generated by immunoSEQ multiplex PCR, the TCRdb table keeps only in-frame clones and is missing some. This table holds roughly 150,000 clones, 90% found once. Findings and caveats of the study: Only a handful of AZD1222 recipients, several in all, had baseline seropositivity.

Germline CDR1 reads MDHEN; CDR2 reads SYDVKM. The CDR3 sequence is 15 residues long. V shed 6 bases and J 5 bases; nucleotides not matched to a gene: 10. Pooling was applied to second doses at about 4 or about 12 weeks. The receptor comes from an adult who received the AZD1222 COVID-19 vaccine. The sequences come from peripheral blood, collected 28 days after the second AZD1222 dose. V is TRBV28 and J is TRBJ2-5; 9 nucleotides align to TRBD1. The CDR3 region is CASSFGQGNVETQYF. DNA for the CDR3: TGTGCCAGCAGCTTCGGACAGGGGAACGTGGAGACCCAGTACTTC. Based on the CDR3 plus reference TRBV28 and TRBJ2-5, the full variable domain is DVKVTQSSRYLVKRTGEKVFLECVQDMDHENMFWYRQDPGLGLRLIYFSYDVKMKEKGDIPEGYSVSREKKERFSLILESASTNQTSMYLCASSFGQGNVETQYFGPGTRLLVL.